The 15 T cell receptor beta chains below all came from one sample that was sequenced in a study of shared clonotypes between healthy human individuals. Only in-frame clones appear in the TCRdb table, and some are missing; sequencing was by immunoSEQ multiplex PCR. The sample yields approximately 1.5 million clones, roughly 98% seen once. The sample consisted of naive CD4+ T cells sorted from blood. Noted subset: CD45RA+ positively selected. The receptors here all came from a man aged 30-40 years in good health.

The chain links TRBV7-3 to TRBJ2-1, with 9 bases that match TRBD2. CDR1 is SGHTA and CDR2 is FQGTGA in the germline V gene. This CDR3 comprises 15 residues. After removal of 4 bases from V and 4 bases from J, the junction contained 5 bases not matched to a gene. CDR3 region: CASSYIAGVYNEQFF. CDR3 DNA: TGTGCCAGCAGCTATATAGCGGGAGTATACAATGAGCAGTTCTTC.

The chain is built from TRBV7-6 and TRBJ1-5, with a possible D match to TRBD1 (6 bases). The germline gives CDR1 SGHVS, CDR2 FNYEAQ. The V end lost 5 bases, the J end lost 4 bases, and 9 bases lay between the germline ends. The CDR3 has 13 residues. This chain's CDR3 is CASSPQGNQPQHF. CDR3 sequence (DNA): TGTGCCAGCAGCCCACAGGGAAATCAGCCCCAGCATTTT.

The sample holds one count of this clone. The chain is built from TRBV11-2 and TRBJ2-7; unclear D gene. Germline CDR1 reads SGHAT; CDR2 reads FQNNGV. Trimming removed 4 bases at V and 2 bases at J, with 18 bases between. The CDR3 loop spans 16 amino acids. CDR3 residues: CASSSIDKLGPYEQYF. The CDR3 nucleotides read TGTGCCAGCAGCTCAATTGACAAATTGGGCCCCTACGAGCAGTACTTC.

The chain joins TRBV30 to TRBJ2-6, with D perhaps being TRBD1 or TRBD2 (6 bases each). Germline lookup yields CDR1 GTSNPN and CDR2 SVGIG (reference sequence). V was clipped by 2 bases and J by 4 bases, with 18 bases between them. This CDR3 contains 17 residues. The CDR3 nucleotides read TGTGCCTGGAGTTACGGATCGGGGGCCTCGGGGGCCAACGTCCTGACTTTC. It is translated as CAWSYGSGASGANVLTF.

The J gene is TRBJ1-4, the V gene TRBV7-6; no definite D call. V lost 1 base and J 8 bases, leaving 8 bases between the germline ends. CDR3 size: 13 residues. Germline CDR1 SGHVS, CDR2 FNYEAQ. The CDR3 reads CASSLETQEKLFF. The CDR3 DNA follows: TGTGCCAGCAGCTTAGAGACACAGGAAAAACTGTTTTTT.

J is TRBJ2-5 and V is TRBV9; TRBD1 or TRBD2 may be the D gene (7 bases each). The CDR3 is 16 amino acids. Per the germline V gene, CDR1 is SGDLS and CDR2 is YYNGEE. V gave up 4 bases and J gave up 5 bases, with 21 bases separating them. The CDR3 here is CASSPTVGGGLETQYF. CDR3 in DNA: TGTGCCAGCAGCCCCACGGTGGGAGGGGGCTTGGAGACCCAGTACTTC.

This clone was counted once. V usage is TRBV9 and J usage is TRBJ2-1, with D unresolved. Trimming took 0 bases from V and 6 from J, leaving 7 bases between them. Germline assignment: CDR1 SGDLS and CDR2 YYNGEE. The CDR3 runs 13 residues. DNA of the CDR3: TGTGCCAGCAGCGTAGACGTCATCAATGAGCAGTTCTTC. Translated: CASSVDVINEQFF.

As to this clone: Other DNA sequences in this sample translate to the same CDR3. The chain employs TRBV5-4 and TRBJ1-1; D uncertain. CDR1 is SGHNT and CDR2 is YYREEE in the germline V gene (reference sequence). With 1 base removed from V and 1 base from J, the gap between germline ends came to 2 bases. The CDR3 is made up of 12 amino acids. The CDR3, as DNA: TGTGCCAGCAGCTTGTGGAACACTGAAGCTTTCTTT. It yields the protein CASSLWNTEAFF. Together with reference TRBV5-4 and TRBJ1-1, the CDR3 gives the full variable domain: ETGVTQSPTHLIKTRGQQVTLRCSSQSGHNTVSWYQQALGQGPQFIFQYYREEENGRGNFPPRFSGLQFPNYSSELNVNALELDDSALYLCASSLWNTEAFFGQGTRLTVV.

The chain recombines TRBV6-5 with TRBJ1-2; 7 nucleotides match TRBD1. Trimming cost V 8 bases and J 13 bases; bases outside gene matches: 10. CDR3 size: 11 residues. Germline CDR1 MNHEY, CDR2 SVGAGI. In DNA, the CDR3 is TGTGCCAGCGGAGAGGGACAGCATATCACCTTC. Protein: CASGEGQHITF.

This rearrangement joins TRBV10-3 to TRBJ2-3; a possible D gene is TRBD1 (6 bases). CDR3 length equals 13 residues. Germline V gene lookup returns CDR1 ENHRY and CDR2 SYGVKD. The ends were cut back, 3 bases at V and 8 bases at J, with 12 bases in the middle. The DNA of the CDR3 is TGTGCCATCAGTGATTCAGGGGCCGGTACGCAGTATTTT. Translated: CAISDSGAGTQYF.

The V gene is TRBV27, the J gene TRBJ2-1; either TRBD1 or TRBD2 may supply D (6 bases each). The CDR3 totals 15 residues. Germline V gene sequence: CDR1 MNHEY, CDR2 SMNVEV (reference sequence). Trimming cost V 3 bases and J 5 bases, with 14 bases left between them. CDR3 bases: TGTGCCAGCAGTTTTCGAGGGGGAGGAAACAATGAGCAGTTCTTC. It encodes CASSFRGGGNNEQFF.

The chain employs TRBV6-6 and TRBJ2-2; either TRBD1 or TRBD2 may supply D (6 bases each). The CDR3 length is 15 residues. V lost 2 bases, J lost 6 bases, and 13 bases lay in between. CDR1 is MNHNY, CDR2 SVGAGI, per germline (reference sequence). CDR3 in DNA: TGTGCCAGCAGTTACAAGGGGGGCGCAGCCGGGGAGCTGTTTTTT. Its translation: CASSYKGGAAGELFF.

On this clone: Other DNA sequences in this specimen translate into the identical CDR3. The chain couples TRBV7-2 to TRBJ2-5, with 8 bases aligning to TRBD2. CDR1 and CDR2 (germline): SGHTA, FQGNSA. The ends lost 4 bases at V and 2 bases at J; junction bases unmatched: 9. This CDR3 has 16 residues. CDR3 amino acids: CASSSGAGVGQETQYF. The CDR3, as DNA: TGTGCCAGCAGCTCCGGAGCGGGAGTGGGTCAAGAGACCCAGTACTTC.

With regard to this clone: The sample holds other DNA sequences that translate to the same CDR3. The chain combines TRBV7-3 with TRBJ2-6, with D tentatively TRBD1 or TRBD2 (5 bases each). V was clipped by 1 base and J by 2 bases, with 9 bases between them. The CDR3 length is 16 residues. Germline V gives CDR1 SGHTA, CDR2 FQGTGA. For the CDR3, the DNA is TGTGCCAGCAGCTTAAGTAGGGACCCTGGGGCCAACGTCCTGACTTTC. Amino acids: CASSLSRDPGANVLTF.

J is TRBJ2-2 and V is TRBV18; 13 bases align to TRBD2. The CDR3 has 15 amino acids. The V gene's germline CDR1 is KGHSH and CDR2 LQKENI. The junction had 0 bases not matched to a gene; V was cut back by 2 bases and J by 6 bases. For the CDR3, the DNA is TGTGCCAGCTCACCAGGACTAGCGGGAGCCGGGGAGCTGTTTTTT. Encoded protein: CASSPGLAGAGELFF.